The present entry profiles one T cell receptor beta chain with its context. This sample is part of a study of control samples from healthy donors and cancer patients. Some clones are missing from TCRdb's copy, which holds only in-frame ones; the method was immunoSEQ multiplex PCR. The sample holds approximately 65,000 clones, roughly 90% seen once. Germline V gene lookup returns CDR1 SNHLY and CDR2 FYNNEI. Trimming cost V 7 bases and J 2 bases, with 12 bases left between them. CDR3 length: 14 residues. Sequenced input: PBMCs. The V and J genes are TRBV2 and TRBJ2-1, with D maybe TRBD1 (6 bases). The sequence came from a man aged 55-75 years with lung cancer. The CDR3 sequence: CASNWGLAYNEQFF. The DNA for the CDR3 is TGTGCCAGCAATTGGGGGCTCGCCTACAATGAGCAGTTCTTC.